The next 7 T cell receptor beta chains were all read from a single sample in a study of early T cells in non-severe SARS-CoV-2 infection. Each CDR3 protein is one row after TCRdb ran MiXCR on the 5' RACE reads. This table has more than 95,000 distinct CDR3 sequences, 16% appearing once. The sample comprised whole blood. The receptors were gathered from an adult who was a healthcare worker with PCR-confirmed SARS-CoV-2 infection or an uninfected control (not recorded which).

The chain employs TRBV7-2 and TRBJ1-3; no reliable D call. This CDR3 region has 15 residues. Germline CDR1 reads SGHTA; CDR2 reads FQGNSA. V was pared by 3 bases and J by 4 bases, with 13 bases between. CDR3 nucleotide sequence: TGTGCCAGCAGCTTGGGAACTCTGGAGGGAAACACCATATATTTT. Protein: CASSLGTLEGNTIYF.

The chain joins TRBV11-2 to TRBJ2-2; D might be TRBD1 (5 bases). Germline CDR1 is SGHAT and CDR2 is FQNNGV. The CDR3 consists of 15 residues. Trimming shortened V by 3 bases and J by 0 bases, and 8 bases separated the two germline ends. The DNA for the CDR3 is TGTGCCAGCAGCTTTCAACAGGCGAACACCGGGGAGCTGTTTTTT. This translates into CASSFQQANTGELFF.

The CDR3 nucleotides are TGTGCCAGCTCACCACCCGGGACGGAAAATCAGCCCCAGCATTTT. It encodes CASSPPGTENQPQHF. J is TRBJ1-5 and V is TRBV18, with D perhaps TRBD1 (5 bases). The CDR3 is 15 amino acids. Trimming left V 0 bases short and J 4 bases short, with 10 bases between. Per the germline V gene, CDR1 is KGHSH and CDR2 is LQKENI.

In its sample, this clonotype was seen a few times. The chain joins TRBV27 to TRBJ2-1; D may be TRBD2 (7 bases). Trimming took off 6 bases at V and 6 bases at J, with 15 bases between the two ends. This CDR3 is 14 amino acids long. The germline CDR1 and CDR2 sequences are MNHEY and SMNVEV (reference sequence). Here the CDR3 reads CASSRGAGFNEQFF. The CDR3 DNA reads TGTGCCAGCAGCCGGGGGGCGGGTTTCAATGAGCAGTTCTTC.

This clonotype was picked up a small number of times. The chain couples TRBV7-6 to TRBJ2-1, with TRBD2 identical over 7 bases. This CDR3 has 13 amino acids. Germline V gives CDR1 SGHVS, CDR2 FNYEAQ. V trimming: 5 bases; J trimming: 8 bases; junction bases outside the gene matches: 6. The CDR3 nucleotides are TGTGCCAGCAGCGGACTAGTCGCATATGAGCAGTTCTTC. Residues: CASSGLVAYEQFF.

The chain uses TRBV21-1 and TRBJ2-5; the table's D call, TRBD2, was not checked against the DNA. TRBV21-1 is listed as a pseudogene. This CDR3 comprises 13 residues. CDR3 loop: CASSTGPRETQYF. The CDR3 coding sequence is TGTGCCAGCAGCACTGGGCCTCGGGAGACCCAGTACTTC.

The chain links TRBV11-2 to TRBJ2-1, with TRBD2 identical over 7 bases. V shed 2 bases and J 0 bases; nucleotides not matched to a gene: 4. Germline loops: CDR1 SGHAT, CDR2 FQNNGV. The CDR3 loop spans 16 amino acids. CDR3 protein: CASSLIGGSSYNEQFF. CDR3 sequence (DNA): TGTGCCAGCAGCTTAATCGGGGGGAGCTCCTACAATGAGCAGTTCTTC. Full variable domain (rest looked up from reference TRBV11-2 and TRBJ2-1): EAGVAQSPRYKIIEKRQSVAFWCNPISGHATLYWYQQILGQGPKLLIQFQNNGVVDDSQLPKDRFSAERLKGVDSTLKIQPAKLEDSAVYLCASSLIGGSSYNEQFFGPGTRLTVL.